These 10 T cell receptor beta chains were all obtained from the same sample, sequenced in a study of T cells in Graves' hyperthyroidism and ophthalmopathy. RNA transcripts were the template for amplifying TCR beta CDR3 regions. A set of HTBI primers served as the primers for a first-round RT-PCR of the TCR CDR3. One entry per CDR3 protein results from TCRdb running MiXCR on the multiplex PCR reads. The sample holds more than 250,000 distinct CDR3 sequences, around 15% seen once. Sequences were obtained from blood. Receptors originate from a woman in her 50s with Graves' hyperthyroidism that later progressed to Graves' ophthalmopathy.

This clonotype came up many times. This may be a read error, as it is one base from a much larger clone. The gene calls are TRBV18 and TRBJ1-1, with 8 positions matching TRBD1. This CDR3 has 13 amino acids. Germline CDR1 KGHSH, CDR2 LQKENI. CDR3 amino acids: CASSLGQGTKAFF. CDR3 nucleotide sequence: TGTGCCAGCTCACTCGGACAGGGCACTAAAGCTTTCTTT.

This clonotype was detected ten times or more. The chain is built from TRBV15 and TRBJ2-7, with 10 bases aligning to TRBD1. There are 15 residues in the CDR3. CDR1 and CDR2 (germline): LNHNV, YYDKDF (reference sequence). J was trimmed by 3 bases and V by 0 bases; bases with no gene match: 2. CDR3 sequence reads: CATSREGTGDYEQYF. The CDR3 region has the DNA TGTGCCACCAGCAGAGAGGGGACAGGGGACTACGAGCAGTACTTC.

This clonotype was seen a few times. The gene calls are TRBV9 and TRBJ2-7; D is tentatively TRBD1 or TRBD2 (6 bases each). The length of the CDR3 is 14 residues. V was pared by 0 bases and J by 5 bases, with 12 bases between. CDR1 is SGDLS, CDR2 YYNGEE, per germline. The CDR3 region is CASSVASGAHEQYF. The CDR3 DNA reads TGTGCCAGCAGCGTAGCTTCGGGGGCCCACGAGCAGTACTTC.

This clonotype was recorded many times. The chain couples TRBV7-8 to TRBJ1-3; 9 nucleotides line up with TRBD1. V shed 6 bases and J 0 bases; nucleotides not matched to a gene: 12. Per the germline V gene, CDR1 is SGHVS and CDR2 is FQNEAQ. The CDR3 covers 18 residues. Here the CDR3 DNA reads TGTGCCAGCAGTCCTACAGTGGGGACAGGGAGCTCTGGAAACACCATATATTTT. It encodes CASSPTVGTGSSGNTIYF. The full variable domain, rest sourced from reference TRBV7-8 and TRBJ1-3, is GAGVSQSPRYKVAKRGQDVALRCDPISGHVSLFWYQQALGQGPEFLTYFQNEAQLDKSGLPSDRFFAERPEGSVSTLKIQRTQQEDSAVYLCASSPTVGTGSSGNTIYFGEGSWLTVV.

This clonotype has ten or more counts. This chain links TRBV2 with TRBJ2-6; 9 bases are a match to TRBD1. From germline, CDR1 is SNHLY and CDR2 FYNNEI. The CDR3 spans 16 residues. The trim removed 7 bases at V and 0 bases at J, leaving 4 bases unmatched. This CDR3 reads CASMTGGLSGANVLTF. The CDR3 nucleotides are TGTGCCAGCATGACAGGGGGGCTCTCTGGGGCCAACGTCCTGACTTTC. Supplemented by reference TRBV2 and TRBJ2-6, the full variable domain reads EPEVTQTPSHQVTQMGQEVILRCVPISNHLYFYWYRQILGQKVEFLVSFYNNEISEKSEIFDDQFSVERPDGSNFTLKIRSTKLEDSAMYFCASMTGGLSGANVLTFGAGSRLTVL.

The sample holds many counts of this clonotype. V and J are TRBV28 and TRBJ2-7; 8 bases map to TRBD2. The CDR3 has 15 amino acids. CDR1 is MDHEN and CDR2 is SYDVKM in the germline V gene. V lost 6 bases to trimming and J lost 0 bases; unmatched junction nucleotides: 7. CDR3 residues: CASSLGGVSSYEQYF. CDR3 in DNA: TGTGCCAGCAGCCTCGGGGGGGTGAGCTCCTACGAGCAGTACTTC.

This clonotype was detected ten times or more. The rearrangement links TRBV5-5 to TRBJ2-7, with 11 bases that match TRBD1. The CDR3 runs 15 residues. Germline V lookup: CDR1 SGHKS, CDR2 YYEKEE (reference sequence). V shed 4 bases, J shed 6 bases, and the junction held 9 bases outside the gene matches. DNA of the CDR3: TGTGCCAGCAGCAGCCCCGGGACAGGGGGATTCGAGCAGTACTTC. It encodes CASSSPGTGGFEQYF.

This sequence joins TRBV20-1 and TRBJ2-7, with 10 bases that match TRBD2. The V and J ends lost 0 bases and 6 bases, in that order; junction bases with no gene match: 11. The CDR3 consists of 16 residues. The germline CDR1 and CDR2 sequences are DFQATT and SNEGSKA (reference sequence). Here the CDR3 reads CSARDLAGGSNCEQYF. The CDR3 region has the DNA TGCAGTGCTAGAGACTTAGCGGGAGGTTCTAACTGCGAGCAGTACTTC.

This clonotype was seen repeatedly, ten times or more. CDR3 residues: CASSYAIGQGSYEQYF. The CDR3 DNA sequence: TGTGCCAGCAGTTACGCGATCGGACAGGGCTCCTACGAGCAGTACTTC. The V and J genes are TRBV6-5 and TRBJ2-7; 8 positions agree with TRBD1. There are 16 residues in the CDR3. Germline CDR1 is MNHEY and CDR2 is SVGAGI. The V gene end was trimmed by 2 bases and the J gene end by 0 bases; junction bases not matched to a gene: 6.

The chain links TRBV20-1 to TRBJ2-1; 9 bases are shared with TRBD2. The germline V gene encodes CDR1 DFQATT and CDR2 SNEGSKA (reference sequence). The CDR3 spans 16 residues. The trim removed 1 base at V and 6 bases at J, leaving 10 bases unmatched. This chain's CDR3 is CSARGASGIEVNEQFF. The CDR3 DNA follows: TGCAGTGCTAGAGGGGCTAGCGGGATTGAGGTCAATGAGCAGTTCTTC.